The rows below give T cell receptor beta chains drawn from one sample of a study of post-analysis software for immune sequencing data. TCRdb called the PCR reads again in MiXCR, with one record for every CDR3 protein. This sample has some 690,000 distinct CDR3 sequences, with approximately 60% found just once. Specimen: blood. The receptors here all came from a girl aged 2-10 years with multiple sclerosis. The conserved cysteine and the conserved F or W are not part of the CDR3 here.

v_gene,j_gene,CDR3aa
TRBV6-2/TRBV6-3,TRBJ1-5,ASSYKRNSNQPQH
TRBV7-9,TRBJ1-2,ASSLDRTLYGYT
TRBV20-1,TRBJ2-1,SASETGVHLGEQF
TRBV20-1,TRBJ2-7,SANTEFAGAFYEQY
TRBV29-1,TRBJ2-3,SVFRWGASTDTQY
TRBV24-1,TRBJ2-3,ATSDPGQGNTQY
TRBV5-1,TRBJ2-3,ASSLAGGIADTQY
TRBV2,TRBJ2-5,ASSVLAWETQY
TRBV20-1,TRBJ2-3,SAAEISPRTDTQY
TRBV13,TRBJ2-1,ASSSRTSGRVYNEQF
TRBV7-2,TRBJ2-7,ASRFPGDREQY
TRBV10-2,TRBJ2-7,ASSDPASTDEQY
TRBV12-3/TRBV12-4,TRBJ2-4,ASRADSGNIQY
TRBV10-3,TRBJ2-6,ATTGQAATGANVLT
TRBV9,TRBJ2-3,ASKSTGGQWTTTDTQY
TRBV7-9,NA,ASRTGEYEQY
TRBV12-3/TRBV12-4,TRBJ1-6,ASSPDRGRLSPLH
TRBV5-1,TRBJ1-2,ASSNGTARGYGYT
TRBV6-2/TRBV6-3,TRBJ1-2,ASSNRSGGIGYT
TRBV29-1,TRBJ2-3,SAVGETSGRSTDTQY
TRBV20-1,TRBJ2-1,SASSPGTRENEQF
TRBV5-6,NA,ASSVSGRDPYEQY
TRBV7-8,TRBJ2-1,ASSLMIAGKEQF
TRBV7-8,TRBJ1-2,ASSSEVRGGYT
TRBV15,TRBJ2-3,ATSRDLGSTADTQY
TRBV12-3/TRBV12-4,TRBJ1-6,ASSFDGWDREDSPLH
TRBV18,NA,ASSLQTGASDEQY
TRBV14,NA,ASSQASAQGAGTQY
TRBV27,TRBJ1-5,ASSPQPDQGDNQPQH
TRBV29-1,TRBJ2-1,SVEDLGIRDRVYNEQF
TRBV10-3,TRBJ2-1,AISPGTGGYNEQF
TRBV11-2,TRBJ1-2,ASSPVQGVNGYT
TRBV10-1,TRBJ2-3,ASSESSVRTDTQY
TRBV6-1,TRBJ1-1,ASSEGGGGTEAF
TRBV2,TRBJ1-1,ASRQGQSNTEAF
TRBV30,TRBJ2-1,AWSPGAHEQF
TRBV9,TRBJ2-6,ASSIGSLSGANVLT
TRBV20-1,TRBJ2-1,SARPSIYNEQF
TRBV11-2,TRBJ2-1,ASSVGTGGINEQF
TRBV20-1,TRBJ2-3,SAGLAGAIDTQY
TRBV28,TRBJ1-2,ASSELDSYGYT
TRBV7-9,TRBJ2-5,ASNPQGQQETQY
TRBV3-1,TRBJ1-2,ASSRERTGSREGYT
TRBV25-1,TRBJ1-2,ASSVQGWQGYT
TRBV4-1,TRBJ2-7,ASSQTGLAYEQY
TRBV12-3/TRBV12-4,TRBJ1-2,ASSSRRHYGYT